The 8 T cell receptor beta chains below all came from one sample that was sequenced in a study of identical twins. TCRdb independently ran MiXCR on the 5' RACE reads; one entry per CDR3 protein. The sample lists 300,000 to 400,000 distinct CDR3 sequences; around 12% were seen once. In addition, the sample was reused for a study of yellow fever vaccine responses in identical twins.

The specimen sequenced was CD8+ T cells sorted from blood. These receptors all come from a young woman in good health.

The rearrangement uses TRBV14 and TRBJ1-2; 10 positions agree with TRBD1. The V gene end was trimmed by 1 base and the J gene end by 4 bases; junction bases not matched to a gene: 6. The germline gives CDR1 SGHDN, CDR2 FVKESK. CDR3 length equals 16 residues. The CDR3 region is CASSQGTGQGFYGYTF. The CDR3, as DNA: TGTGCCAGCAGCCAAGGCACGGGACAGGGGTTCTATGGCTACACCTTC.

This chain joins TRBV7-9 and TRBJ2-6; weak D call: TRBD1 (6 bases). Trimming cost V 2 bases and J 4 bases, with 9 bases left between them. There are 15 residues in the CDR3. CDR1 and CDR2 (germline): SEHNR, FQNEAQ (reference sequence). The CDR3 nucleotides are TGTGCCAGCAGCTTAACAGGGTTCGGGGCCAACGTCCTGACTTTC. It codes for CASSLTGFGANVLTF.

This clonotype was counted between two and nine times. This sequence joins TRBV7-9 and TRBJ1-1, with TRBD1 identical over 7 bases. The length of the CDR3 is 15 residues. The germline V gene has CDR1 SEHNR and CDR2 FQNEAQ (reference sequence). V shed 4 bases, J shed 5 bases, and the junction held 10 bases outside the gene matches. The CDR3 sequence is CASSSATTGQTEAFF. The CDR3 nucleotides read TGTGCCAGCAGCTCCGCGACGACGGGACAGACTGAAGCTTTCTTT.

This clonotype was recorded a few times. The rearrangement joins TRBV28 to TRBJ2-3; D is unresolved. Germline CDR1 reads MDHEN; CDR2 reads SYDVKM. V was clipped by 3 bases and J by 1 base, with 8 bases between them. There are 14 residues in the CDR3. In DNA, the CDR3 is TGTGCCAGCAGTTTCAGGTTGGGCACAGATACGCAGTATTTT. This encodes CASSFRLGTDTQYF.

This clonotype was seen repeatedly, ten times or more. V and J are TRBV28 and TRBJ1-1; unclear D gene. The CDR3 is 16 amino acids. Looked up from germline, CDR1 is MDHEN and CDR2 is SYDVKM. Trimming shortened V by 7 bases and J by 1 base, and 19 bases separated the two germline ends. CDR3 protein: CASNGKNPLKNTEAFF. Written as DNA, the CDR3 is TGTGCCAGCAACGGTAAGAACCCCTTGAAGAACACTGAAGCTTTCTTT.

V is TRBV4-1 and J is TRBJ2-6, with 7 positions matching TRBD1. Germline lookup yields CDR1 MGHRA and CDR2 YSYEKL. Trimming cost V 3 bases and J 3 bases; bases outside gene matches: 5. The CDR3 has 16 amino acids. The DNA of the CDR3 is TGCGCCAGCAGCCAGTTTACAGGGGTTGGGGCCAACGTCCTGACTTTC. It encodes CASSQFTGVGANVLTF.

In its sample, this clonotype was seen many times. The chain's CDR3 is CASSSELGVGTYNEQFF. Written as DNA, the CDR3 is TGTGCCAGCAGCTCGGAATTGGGGGTCGGGACCTACAATGAGCAGTTCTTC. This chain joins TRBV13 and TRBJ2-1; D could derive from TRBD1 or TRBD2 (5 bases each). Germline CDR1 reads PRHDT; CDR2 reads FYEKMQ (reference sequence). The CDR3 contains 17 residues. The V gene lost 4 bases and the J gene lost 2 bases, with 18 bases spanning the gap. The variable domain in full, completed from reference TRBV13 and TRBJ2-1, reads AAGVIQSPRHLIKEKRETATLKCYPIPRHDTVYWYQQGPGQDPQFLISFYEKMQSDKGSIPDRFSAQQFSDYHSELNMSSLELGDSALYFCASSSELGVGTYNEQFFGPGTRLTVL.

Here the CDR3 reads CASSQGGGIDNEQFF. CDR3 in DNA: TGCGCCAGCAGCCAAGGGGGGGGGATCGACAATGAGCAGTTCTTC. The rearrangement joins TRBV4-1 to TRBJ2-1, with 7 bases lining up with TRBD2. Germline CDR1 MGHRA, CDR2 YSYEKL. The length of the CDR3 is 15 residues. Trimming at V came to 1 base and at J to 5 bases, leaving 5 bases not matched to a gene.